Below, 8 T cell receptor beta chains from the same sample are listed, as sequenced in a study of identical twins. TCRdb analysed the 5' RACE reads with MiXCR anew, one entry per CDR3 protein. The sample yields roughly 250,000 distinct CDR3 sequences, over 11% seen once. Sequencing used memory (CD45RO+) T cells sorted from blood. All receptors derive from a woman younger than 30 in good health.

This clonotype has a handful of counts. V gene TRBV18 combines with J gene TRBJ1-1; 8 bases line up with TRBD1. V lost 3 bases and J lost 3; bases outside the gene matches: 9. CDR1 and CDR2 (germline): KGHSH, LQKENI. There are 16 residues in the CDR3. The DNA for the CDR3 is TGTGCCAGCTCACCTAGGACAGGGACATCTTACACTGAAGCTTTCTTT. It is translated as CASSPRTGTSYTEAFF.

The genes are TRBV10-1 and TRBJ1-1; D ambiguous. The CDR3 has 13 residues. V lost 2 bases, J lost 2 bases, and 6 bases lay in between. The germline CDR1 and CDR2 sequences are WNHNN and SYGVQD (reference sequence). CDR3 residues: CASSERINTEAFF. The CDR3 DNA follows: TGCGCCAGCAGTGAGCGGATTAACACTGAAGCTTTCTTT.

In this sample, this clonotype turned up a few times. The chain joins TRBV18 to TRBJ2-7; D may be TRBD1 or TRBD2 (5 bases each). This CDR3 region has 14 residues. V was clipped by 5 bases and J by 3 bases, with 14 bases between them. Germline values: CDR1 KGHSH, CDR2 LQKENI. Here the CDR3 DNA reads TGTGCCAGCTCAGAGACTGGGACGGTCTACGAGCAGTACTTC. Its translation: CASSETGTVYEQYF.

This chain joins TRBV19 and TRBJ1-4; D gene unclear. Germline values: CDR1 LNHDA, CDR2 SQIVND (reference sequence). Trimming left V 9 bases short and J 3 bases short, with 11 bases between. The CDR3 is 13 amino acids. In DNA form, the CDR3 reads TGTGCCAGCCGAGGAGGGTCTAATGAAAAACTGTTTTTT. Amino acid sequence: CASRGGSNEKLFF.

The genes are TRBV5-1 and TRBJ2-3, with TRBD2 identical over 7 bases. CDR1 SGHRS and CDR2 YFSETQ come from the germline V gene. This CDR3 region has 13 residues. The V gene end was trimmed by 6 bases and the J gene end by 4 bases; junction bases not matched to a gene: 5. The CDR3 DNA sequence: TGCGCCAGCACCGGCGGGGGTCCAGATACGCAGTATTTT. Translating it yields CASTGGGPDTQYF.

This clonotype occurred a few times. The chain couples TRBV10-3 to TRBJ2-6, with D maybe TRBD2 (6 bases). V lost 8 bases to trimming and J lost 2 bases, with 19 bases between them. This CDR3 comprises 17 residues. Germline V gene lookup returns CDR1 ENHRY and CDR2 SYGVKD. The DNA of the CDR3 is TGTGCCATCGCTAAGGGGTCGGGGGTTGCTGGGGCCAACGTCCTGACTTTC. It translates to CAIAKGSGVAGANVLTF.

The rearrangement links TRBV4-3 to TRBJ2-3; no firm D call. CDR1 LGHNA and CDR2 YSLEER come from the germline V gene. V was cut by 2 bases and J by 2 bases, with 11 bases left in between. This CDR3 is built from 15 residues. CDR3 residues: CASSQLGRNTDTQYF. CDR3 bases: TGCGCCAGCAGCCAATTAGGGCGGAACACAGATACGCAGTATTTT.

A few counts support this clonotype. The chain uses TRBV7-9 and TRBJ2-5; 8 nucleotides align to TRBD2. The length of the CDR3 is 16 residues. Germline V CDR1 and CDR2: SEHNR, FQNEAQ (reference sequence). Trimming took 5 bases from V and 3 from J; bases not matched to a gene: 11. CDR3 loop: CASSLGASGLEETQYF. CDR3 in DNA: TGTGCCAGCAGCCTTGGGGCTAGCGGGCTTGAAGAGACCCAGTACTTC.